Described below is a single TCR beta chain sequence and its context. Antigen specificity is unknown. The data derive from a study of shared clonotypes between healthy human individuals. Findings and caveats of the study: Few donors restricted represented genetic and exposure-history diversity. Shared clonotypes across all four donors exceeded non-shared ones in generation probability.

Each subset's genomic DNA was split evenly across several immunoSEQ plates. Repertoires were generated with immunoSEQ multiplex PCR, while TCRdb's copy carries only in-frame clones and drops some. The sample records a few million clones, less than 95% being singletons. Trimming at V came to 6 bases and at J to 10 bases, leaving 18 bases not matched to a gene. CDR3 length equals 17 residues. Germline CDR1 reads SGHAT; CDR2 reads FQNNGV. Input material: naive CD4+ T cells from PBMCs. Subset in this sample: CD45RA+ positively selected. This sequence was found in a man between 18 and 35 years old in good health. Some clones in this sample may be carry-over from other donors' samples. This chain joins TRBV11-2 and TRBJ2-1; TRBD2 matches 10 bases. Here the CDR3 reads CASRRGREREGPGEQFF. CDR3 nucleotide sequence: TGTGCCAGCAGGAGGGGACGCGAGCGGGAGGGCCCAGGGGAGCAGTTCTTC.